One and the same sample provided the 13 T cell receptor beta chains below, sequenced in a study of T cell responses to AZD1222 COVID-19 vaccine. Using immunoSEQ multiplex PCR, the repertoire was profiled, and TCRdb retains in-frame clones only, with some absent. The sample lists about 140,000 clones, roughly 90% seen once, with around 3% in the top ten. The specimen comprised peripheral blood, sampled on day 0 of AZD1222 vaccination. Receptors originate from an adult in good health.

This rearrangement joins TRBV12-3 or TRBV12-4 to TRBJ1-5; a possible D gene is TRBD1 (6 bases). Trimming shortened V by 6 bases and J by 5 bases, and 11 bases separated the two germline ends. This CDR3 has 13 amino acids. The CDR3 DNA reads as TGTGCCAGCAGAAAGGACAGTTATCAGCCCCAGCATTTT. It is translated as CASRKDSYQPQHF.

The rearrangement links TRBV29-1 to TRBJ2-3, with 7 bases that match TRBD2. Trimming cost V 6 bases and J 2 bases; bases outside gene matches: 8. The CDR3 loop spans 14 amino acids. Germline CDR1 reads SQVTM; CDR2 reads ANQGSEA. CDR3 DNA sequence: TGCAGCGTAGCCCCTAGCGGCGACACAGATACGCAGTATTTT. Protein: CSVAPSGDTDTQYF.

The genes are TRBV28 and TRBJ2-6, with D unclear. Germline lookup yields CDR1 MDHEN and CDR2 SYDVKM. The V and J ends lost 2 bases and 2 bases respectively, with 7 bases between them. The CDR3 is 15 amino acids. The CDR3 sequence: CASSLIGTGANVLTF. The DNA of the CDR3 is TGTGCCAGCAGTTTAATTGGAACTGGGGCCAACGTCCTGACTTTC.

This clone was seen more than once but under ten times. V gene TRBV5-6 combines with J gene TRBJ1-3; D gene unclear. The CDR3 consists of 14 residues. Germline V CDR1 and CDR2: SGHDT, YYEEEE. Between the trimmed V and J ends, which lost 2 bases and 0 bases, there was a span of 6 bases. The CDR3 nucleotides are TGTGCCAGCAGCTTCCCGTTCTCTGGAAACACCATATATTTT. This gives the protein CASSFPFSGNTIYF.

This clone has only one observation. The CDR3 here is CATSTGAQETQYF. The DNA for the CDR3 is TGTGCCACCTCTACAGGGGCGCAAGAGACCCAGTACTTC. This chain connects TRBV19 to TRBJ2-5, with 7 positions matching TRBD1. Germline V CDR1 and CDR2: LNHDA, SQIVND (reference sequence). J was trimmed by 2 bases and V by 10 bases; bases with no gene match: 7. The CDR3 is made up of 13 amino acids. Supplemented by reference TRBV19 and TRBJ2-5, the full variable domain reads DGGITQSPKYLFRKEGQNVTLSCEQNLNHDAMYWYRQDPGQGLRLIYYSQIVNDFQKGDIAEGYSVSREKKESFPLTVTSAQKNPTAFYLCATSTGAQETQYFGPGTRLLVL.

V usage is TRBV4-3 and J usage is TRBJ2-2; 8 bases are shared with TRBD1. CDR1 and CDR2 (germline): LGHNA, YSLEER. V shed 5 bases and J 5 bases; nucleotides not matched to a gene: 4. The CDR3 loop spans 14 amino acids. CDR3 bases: TGCGCCAGCAGCAATAACAGGGGGACCGGGGAGCTGTTTTTT. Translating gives CASSNNRGTGELFF.

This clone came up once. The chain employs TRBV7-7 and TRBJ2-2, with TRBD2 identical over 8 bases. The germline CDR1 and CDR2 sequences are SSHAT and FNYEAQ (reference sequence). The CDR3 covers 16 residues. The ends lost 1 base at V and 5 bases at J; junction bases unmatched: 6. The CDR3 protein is CASSLGGTRGTGELFF. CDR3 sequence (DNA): TGTGCCAGCAGCTTAGGAGGGACTAGGGGTACCGGGGAGCTGTTTTTT.

The DNA for the CDR3 is TGTGCCACCAGCAGAGATCTCGACAGGTCTGGTGAGCAGTACTTC. Protein sequence: CATSRDLDRSGEQYF. The V call is TRBV15, the J call TRBJ2-7; a weak D match, TRBD1 (6 bases). Germline values: CDR1 LNHNV, CDR2 YYDKDF (reference sequence). V was pared by 0 bases and J by 7 bases, with 16 bases between. This CDR3 has 15 residues. Together with reference TRBV15 and TRBJ2-7, the CDR3 gives the full variable domain: DAMVIQNPRYQVTQFGKPVTLSCSQTLNHNVMYWYQQKSSQAPKLLFHYYDKDFNNEADTPDNFQSRRPNTSFCFLDIRSPGLGDTAMYLCATSRDLDRSGEQYFGPGTRLTVT.

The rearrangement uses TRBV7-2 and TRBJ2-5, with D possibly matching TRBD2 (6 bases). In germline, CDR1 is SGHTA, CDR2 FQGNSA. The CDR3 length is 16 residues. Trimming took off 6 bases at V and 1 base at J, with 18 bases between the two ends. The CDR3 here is CASSSYESSGQETQYF. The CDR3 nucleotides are TGTGCCAGCAGTTCTTACGAGAGTAGCGGCCAAGAGACCCAGTACTTC.

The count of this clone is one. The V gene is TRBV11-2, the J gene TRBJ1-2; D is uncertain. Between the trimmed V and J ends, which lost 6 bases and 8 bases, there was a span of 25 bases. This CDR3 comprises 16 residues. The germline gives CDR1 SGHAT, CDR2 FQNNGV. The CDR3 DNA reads TGTGCCAGCAGTCCCCTGAACCGGCAAAAGGGCCGGGGCTACACCTTC. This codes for CASSPLNRQKGRGYTF.

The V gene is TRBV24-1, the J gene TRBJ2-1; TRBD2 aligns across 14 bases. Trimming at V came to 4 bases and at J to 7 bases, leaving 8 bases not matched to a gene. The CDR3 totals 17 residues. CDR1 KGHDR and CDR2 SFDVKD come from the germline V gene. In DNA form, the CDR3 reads TGTGCCACCAGTGACACCGGGACTAGCGGGAGTTTGAATGAGCAGTTCTTC. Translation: CATSDTGTSGSLNEQFF.

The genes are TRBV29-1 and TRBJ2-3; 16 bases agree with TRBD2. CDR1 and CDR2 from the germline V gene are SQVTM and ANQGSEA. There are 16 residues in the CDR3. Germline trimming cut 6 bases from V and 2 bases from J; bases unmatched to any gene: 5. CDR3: CSVDGTSGRATDTQYF. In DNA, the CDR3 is TGCAGCGTGGACGGGACTAGCGGGAGGGCCACAGATACGCAGTATTTT.

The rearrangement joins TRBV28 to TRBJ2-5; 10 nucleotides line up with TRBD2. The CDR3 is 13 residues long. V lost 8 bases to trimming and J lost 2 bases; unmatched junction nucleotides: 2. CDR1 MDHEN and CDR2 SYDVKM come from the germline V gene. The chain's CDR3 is CASLLAGQETQYF. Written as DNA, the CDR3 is TGTGCCAGCCTACTAGCGGGACAAGAGACCCAGTACTTC. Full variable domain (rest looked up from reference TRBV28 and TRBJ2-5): DVKVTQSSRYLVKRTGEKVFLECVQDMDHENMFWYRQDPGLGLRLIYFSYDVKMKEKGDIPEGYSVSREKKERFSLILESASTNQTSMYLCASLLAGQETQYFGPGTRLLVL.